This T cell receptor beta chain was retrieved from a study of shared clonotypes between healthy human individuals. V trimming: 3 bases; J trimming: 5 bases; junction bases outside the gene matches: 1. The CDR3 is 14 amino acids. CDR1 and CDR2 (germline): MNHEY, SMNVEV (reference sequence). Libraries were prepared by immunoSEQ multiplex PCR; TCRdb keeps only in-frame clonotypes and omits some of them. There are 800,000 to 950,000 clones in the sample; about 96% occur only once, and less than 0.25% lies in the top ten. Naive CD8 cells lacked CD45RO, underwent positive selection for CCR7 and left out terminally differentiated effector memory CD45RA+ cells. In regard to this clone: In the same sample, other DNA sequences code for this CDR3.

The sample was naive CD8+ T cells sorted from blood. This sequence joins TRBV27 and TRBJ2-7; TRBD2 aligns across 13 bases. This TCR was recovered from a man aged 30 to 39 in good health. The CDR3 region is CASSFGTSGNEQYF. The DNA of the CDR3 is TGTGCCAGCAGTTTCGGGACTAGCGGGAACGAGCAGTACTTC.